The 23 T cell receptor beta chains below come from one sample, sequenced in a study of T cells in Graves' hyperthyroidism and ophthalmopathy. Using RNA transcripts as the source, TCR beta CDR3 regions were amplified. Primed by the HTBI set, a first-round RT-PCR was run on the TCR CDR3. TCRdb passed the multiplex PCR reads through MiXCR, listing each CDR3 protein once. This table holds 500,000 to 550,000 distinct CDR3 sequences, roughly 21% found once. The sequencing input was blood. Receptors originate from a man between 35 and 55 years old with Graves' ophthalmopathy.

The rearrangement links TRBV5-1 to TRBJ1-3; possible D gene TRBD1, 5 bases. V shed 4 bases and J shed 2 bases, with 16 bases lying between them. The CDR3 is 16 amino acids. CDR1 is SGHRS, CDR2 YFSETQ, per germline. The CDR3 DNA reads as TGCGCCAGCAGCCCGGACGGGACGGGTACTGGAAACACCATATATTTT. Protein sequence: CASSPDGTGTGNTIYF.

This clonotype occurred a few times. The chain uses TRBV9 and TRBJ2-3, with TRBD2 matching over 10 bases. From germline, CDR1 is SGDLS and CDR2 YYNGEE. With V trimmed by 1 base and J by 3 bases, 8 bases remained unmatched. The CDR3 is 17 amino acids. CDR3 sequence: CASSVSSGGAITDTQYF. CDR3 nucleotides: TGTGCCAGCAGCGTATCGAGCGGGGGGGCCATTACAGATACGCAGTATTTT.

The V gene is TRBV6-1, the J gene TRBJ2-1, with a tentative D call TRBD1 (6 bases). TRBJ2-7 matches the DNA end more closely, so the J call is doubtful. Germline lookup yields CDR1 MNHNS and CDR2 SASEGT. The CDR3 length is 14 residues. CDR3 in DNA: TGTGCCAGCAGTCGCCAGGGGCCTACAGTGGAGCAGTACTTC. This codes for CASSRQGPTVEQYF.

The chain carries TRBV11-2 and TRBJ2-1; 10 bases match TRBD2. Germline assignment: CDR1 SGHAT and CDR2 FQNNGV. Trimming at V came to 5 bases and at J to 8 bases, leaving 6 bases not matched to a gene. The CDR3 contains 14 residues. CDR3 nucleotide sequence: TGTGCCAGCAGCGCTAGCGGGAGAGGGCATGAGCAGTTCTTC. Translation: CASSASGRGHEQFF.

DNA for the CDR3: TGTGCCAGCTCACGAGGGTCCAGCACAGATACGCAGTATTTT. It encodes CASSRGSSTDTQYF. The chain couples TRBV18 to TRBJ2-3, with D maybe TRBD2 (5 bases). The CDR3 runs to 14 residues. V shed 4 bases and J shed 0 bases, with 8 bases lying between them. The V gene's germline CDR1 is KGHSH and CDR2 LQKENI.

This clonotype was seen more than once but under ten times. The V call is TRBV20-1, the J call TRBJ1-1; weak D call: TRBD1 (6 bases). Trimming left V 0 bases short and J 5 bases short, with 19 bases between. The germline CDR1 and CDR2 sequences are DFQATT and SNEGSKA (reference sequence). The CDR3 sequence is 16 residues long. CDR3 residues: CSARDQMGTPYTEAFF. The CDR3 DNA reads as TGCAGTGCTAGAGATCAGATGGGGACACCCTATACTGAAGCTTTCTTT.

The J gene is TRBJ2-5, the V gene TRBV18; 7 bases map to TRBD1. Germline V gives CDR1 KGHSH, CDR2 LQKENI. V was clipped by 6 bases and J by 5 bases; unmatched bases: 15. The CDR3 is made up of 16 amino acids. The CDR3: CASSQPRRGYEETQYF. For the CDR3, the DNA is TGTGCCAGCTCTCAACCGCGCAGGGGGTATGAGGAGACCCAGTACTTC.

The chain joins TRBV29-1 to TRBJ1-4; possibly TRBD1 for D (6 bases). The CDR3 is 17 residues long. Germline V gene data show CDR1 as SQVTM and CDR2 as ANQGSEA. The V end was cut by 4 bases, the J end by 5 bases, with 23 bases between. The CDR3 coding sequence is TGCAGCGTTGCCGCGGGGGGGGGTGGACAGCCAAATGAAAAACTGTTTTTT. Encoded protein: CSVAAGGGGQPNEKLFF.

This clonotype appeared once. The chain employs TRBV5-1 and TRBJ1-1; D possibly corresponds to TRBD1 (5 bases). The germline V gene encodes CDR1 SGHRS and CDR2 YFSETQ. The CDR3 is made up of 14 amino acids. Between the trimmed V and J ends, which lost 7 bases and 6 bases, there was a span of 19 bases. CDR3: CASQPREGPSEAFF. The DNA for the CDR3 is TGCGCCAGCCAACCCAGGGAGGGCCCCTCTGAAGCTTTCTTT.

In this sample, this clonotype turned up many times. The chain uses TRBV7-8 and TRBJ1-1; D call uncertain. Trimming removed 7 bases from V and 4 bases from J, with 13 bases in between. Per germline, CDR1 SGHVS and CDR2 FQNEAQ. The CDR3 is 13 residues long. The CDR3 is CASNALWGTEAFF. The CDR3 bases are TGTGCCAGCAACGCCCTGTGGGGCACTGAAGCTTTCTTT.

This clonotype was seen ten or more times. The chain combines TRBV9 with TRBJ2-1, with a possible D match to TRBD1 (6 bases). The CDR3 loop spans 15 amino acids. The germline V gene encodes CDR1 SGDLS and CDR2 YYNGEE. The V and J ends lost 2 bases and 4 bases respectively, with 13 bases between them. The CDR3 DNA follows: TGTGCCAGCAGCGTTACAGGGTCGGGATACAATGAGCAGTTCTTC. Its protein is CASSVTGSGYNEQFF.

Ten or more counts support this clonotype. The chain combines TRBV6-1 with TRBJ2-7; D tentatively fits TRBD1 or TRBD2 (6 bases each). Germline assignment: CDR1 MNHNS and CDR2 SASEGT. V was pared by 2 bases and J by 1 base, with 12 bases between. This CDR3 spans 15 amino acids. The chain's CDR3 is CASSEYRAGSYEQYF. CDR3 DNA: TGTGCCAGCAGTGAATACAGGGCGGGATCCTACGAGCAGTACTTC.

This chain links TRBV3-1 with TRBJ2-2, with 8 nucleotides matching TRBD2. Germline CDR1 and CDR2: LGHDT and YNNKEL (reference sequence). There are 15 residues in the CDR3. Germline trimming cut 2 bases from V and 4 bases from J; bases unmatched to any gene: 3. The CDR3 DNA follows: TGTGCCAGCAGCCAAAACCGGGGGGGCACCGGGGAGCTGTTTTTT. Its protein is CASSQNRGGTGELFF.

This clonotype was recorded a few times. V is TRBV5-1 and J is TRBJ2-7; weak D call: TRBD1 (7 bases). Per germline, CDR1 SGHRS and CDR2 YFSETQ. This CDR3 comprises 15 residues. V shed 3 bases and J shed 5 bases, with 18 bases lying between them. The CDR3 DNA follows: TGCGCCAGCAGCTCTACAGGGCAGGGGGGAAACGAGCAGTACTTC. It encodes CASSSTGQGGNEQYF.

V gene TRBV7-8 combines with J gene TRBJ2-1, with D tentatively TRBD1 (7 bases). This CDR3 spans 14 amino acids. V was shortened by 3 bases and J by 9 bases, with 15 bases between the two germline ends. Per germline, CDR1 SGHVS and CDR2 FQNEAQ. For the CDR3, the DNA is TGTGCCAGCAGCTTCATCAGGGGGGACGGTGAGCAGTTCTTC. As protein: CASSFIRGDGEQFF.

There are a few counts of this clonotype. The rearrangement links TRBV7-3 to TRBJ1-5; TRBD1 aligns across 7 bases. Looked up from germline, CDR1 is SGHTA and CDR2 is FQGTGA. V was pared by 3 bases and J by 5 bases, with 4 bases of the junction left unmatched. This CDR3 is built from 14 residues. DNA for the CDR3: TGTGCCAGCAGCTTTTTAACAGGGGATCAGCCCCAGCATTTT. Protein: CASSFLTGDQPQHF.

This chain links TRBV6-1 with TRBJ2-1; D is unresolved. The CDR3 runs 13 residues. The V end was cut by 2 bases, the J end by 7 bases, with 9 bases between. Germline CDR1 reads MNHNS; CDR2 reads SASEGT. CDR3 sequence: CASSERRFNEQFF. The DNA for the CDR3 is TGTGCCAGCAGTGAACGCAGATTTAATGAGCAGTTCTTC.

This clonotype occurred many times. The V and J genes are TRBV7-8 and TRBJ2-3, with D tentatively TRBD1 (6 bases). Germline CDR1 reads SGHVS; CDR2 reads FQNEAQ. Between the trimmed V and J ends, which lost 3 bases and 5 bases, there was a span of 9 bases. The CDR3 covers 13 residues. CDR3 in DNA: TGTGCCAGCAGCTTTAGGGGGAGAGATACGCAGTATTTT. The encoded protein is CASSFRGRDTQYF.

This chain links TRBV10-3 with TRBJ2-1; maybe TRBD1 (5 bases). Looked up from germline, CDR1 is ENHRY and CDR2 is SYGVKD. This CDR3 has 16 residues. V lost 8 bases to trimming and J lost 5 bases, with 22 bases between them. CDR3 DNA: TGTGCCATCGCCTTTGGAACAGGCCCCCCGGACAATGAGCAGTTCTTC. Its translation is CAIAFGTGPPDNEQFF.

For this clonotype: The germline gene is not matched at one end of the junction; a read error may be the cause. This chain connects TRBV6-1 to TRBJ1-1; D ambiguous. Germline-derived CDR1 and CDR2 are MNHNS and SASEGT. The CDR3 runs to 16 residues. CDR3 bases: TGTGCCAGCAGTTATTTGCAACCCGGGATGAACACTGAAGCTTCCTTT. Residues: CASSYLQPGMNTEASF.

The chain has TRBV2 and TRBJ2-1, with 7 bases matching TRBD2. The J segment lost 7 bases and the V segment lost 7 bases, leaving 7 bases of the junction unmatched. This CDR3 has 13 residues. In germline, CDR1 is SNHLY, CDR2 FYNNEI. The CDR3 DNA sequence: TGTGCCAGCATGGGGAGGGGAGGGAATGAGCAGTTCTTC. Residues: CASMGRGGNEQFF.

Only one count was recorded for this clonotype. A much larger clone differs by one base, so this may be a read error. V usage is TRBV5-6 and J usage is TRBJ2-1, with a tentative D call TRBD2 (5 bases). The CDR3 spans 15 residues. Germline V gene sequence: CDR1 SGHDT, CDR2 YYEEEE. Trimming pared 6 bases from V and 2 bases from J, leaving 15 bases between. In nucleotides, the CDR3 is TGTGCCAGCAACTCCTTAGAGAGGGCCTACAATGAGCAGTTCTTC. Translation: CASNSLERAYNEQFF. Full variable domain (outside the CDR3, taken from reference TRBV5-6 and TRBJ2-1): DAGVTQSPTHLIKTRGQQVTLRCSPKSGHDTVSWYQQALGQGPQFIFQYYEEEERQRGNFPDRFSGHQFPNYSSELNVNALLLGDSALYLCASNSLERAYNEQFFGPGTRLTVL.

V gene TRBV18 combines with J gene TRBJ2-5; 9 nucleotides align to TRBD1. Germline CDR1 reads KGHSH; CDR2 reads LQKENI. The ends lost 3 bases at V and 5 bases at J; junction bases unmatched: 7. The CDR3 covers 15 residues. Here the CDR3 DNA reads TGTGCCAGCTCACCCTTAACAGGGGGCCGGGAGACCCAGTACTTC. It translates to CASSPLTGGRETQYF.